The 10 T cell receptor beta chains listed next were all sequenced from one sample in a study of T-cell memory formation after mild COVID-19. MiXCR was run by TCRdb on the 5' RACE reads, yielding one entry per CDR3 protein. This sample has 200,000 to 300,000 distinct CDR3 sequences; 9.4% occur once, and the top ten carry 22%. Sequencing was done on a sample of PBMCs or a T cell subset sorted from them (not recorded which). These TCRs come from a young man who had mild COVID-19 (a few samples of this study predate the infection). Cell type and time point are not known.

The chain uses TRBV6-5 and TRBJ1-1, with D perhaps matching TRBD1 (5 bases). CDR1 MNHEY and CDR2 SVGAGI come from the germline V gene. With 2 bases removed from V and 1 base from J, the gap between germline ends came to 5 bases. This CDR3 spans 13 amino acids. CDR3 DNA sequence: TGTGCCAGCAGTTACCAGGGGAACACTGAAGCTTTCTTT. This gives the protein CASSYQGNTEAFF.

This sequence joins TRBV29-1 and TRBJ2-2, with D maybe TRBD1 (5 bases). This CDR3 comprises 14 residues. CDR1 is SQVTM, CDR2 ANQGSEA, per germline. V lost 3 bases to trimming and J lost 4 bases, with 12 bases between them. The CDR3 DNA reads as TGCAGCGTTGACGGGCAGGGCAGCACCGGGGAGCTGTTTTTT. Protein: CSVDGQGSTGELFF.

This clonotype was counted only a few times. The rearrangement joins TRBV2 to TRBJ1-1; the match to TRBD1 covers 9 bases. V lost 8 bases to trimming and J lost 3 bases; unmatched junction nucleotides: 7. Germline V gene data show CDR1 as SNHLY and CDR2 as FYNNEI. The CDR3 has 14 amino acids. This CDR3 is CASGRDRADTEAFF. The CDR3 nucleotides are TGTGCCAGCGGCCGGGACAGGGCGGACACTGAAGCTTTCTTT.

On this clonotype itself: The junction and the germline gene differ at one end; a read error may be behind it. The chain combines TRBV7-7 with TRBJ2-5, with TRBD2 matching over 9 bases. Germline values: CDR1 SSHAT, CDR2 FNYEAQ (reference sequence). This CDR3 has 15 amino acids. This CDR3 is CASSLDLAGMETQYF. The CDR3 DNA reads as TGTGCTAGCAGCTTAGATCTAGCGGGGATGGAGACCCAGTACTTC. Based on the CDR3 plus reference TRBV7-7 and TRBJ2-5, the full variable domain is GAGVSQSPRYKVTKRGQDVTLRCDPISSHATLYWYQQALGQGPEFLTYFNYEAQPDKSGLPSDRFSAERPEGSISTLTIQRTEQRDSAMYRCASSLDLAGMETQYFGPGTRLLVL.

This clonotype occurred a few times. V usage is TRBV4-3 and J usage is TRBJ2-5; 7 nucleotides match TRBD1. After removal of 1 base from V and 4 bases from J, the junction contained 6 bases not matched to a gene. This CDR3 is built from 15 residues. Germline lookup yields CDR1 LGHNA and CDR2 YSLEER. CDR3 sequence (DNA): TGCGCCAGCAGCCAAGGATTGGGACAGTTAGAGACCCAGTACTTC. Its translation: CASSQGLGQLETQYF.

This clonotype was counted a few times. The rearrangement joins TRBV30 to TRBJ2-3; 8 nucleotides match TRBD1. The V gene's germline CDR1 is GTSNPN and CDR2 SVGIG (reference sequence). V shed 5 bases, J shed 11 bases, and the junction held 12 bases outside the gene matches. The CDR3 is 13 amino acids. CDR3 region: CAWRQNPGTGQYF. CDR3 coding DNA: TGTGCCTGGCGACAAAACCCCGGGACAGGGCAGTATTTT.

The CDR3 sequence is CASSSGLAGGREQYF. In DNA form, the CDR3 reads TGTGCCAGCAGCTCGGGACTAGCGGGAGGGCGCGAGCAGTACTTC. The chain uses TRBV11-3 and TRBJ2-7, with TRBD2 matching over 16 bases. The germline gives CDR1 SGHNT, CDR2 YENEEA. The CDR3 totals 15 residues. V shed 4 bases and J 6 bases; nucleotides not matched to a gene: 3.

This clonotype was seen once. This CDR3 reads CATSRSRDHDEQFF. The CDR3 DNA reads as TGTGCCACCAGTAGGAGCAGGGACCACGATGAGCAGTTCTTC. This chain joins TRBV24-1 and TRBJ2-1, with D perhaps being TRBD1 or TRBD2 (5 bases each). This CDR3 contains 14 residues. V dropped 6 bases and J dropped 8 bases, with 16 bases sitting between them. Germline CDR1 is KGHDR and CDR2 is SFDVKD.

This clonotype was seen at least ten times. V usage is TRBV20-1 and J usage is TRBJ2-7; D not certain. The CDR3 extends over 14 amino acids. Looked up from germline, CDR1 is DFQATT and CDR2 is SNEGSKA (reference sequence). V gave up 4 bases and J gave up 2 bases, with 15 bases separating them. CDR3 DNA sequence: TGCAGTGCTACTTCCTCGGACCGGCCCTACGAGCAGTACTTC. Translating gives CSATSSDRPYEQYF.

This chain links TRBV27 with TRBJ2-6; D might be TRBD1 (6 bases). Germline loops: CDR1 MNHEY, CDR2 SMNVEV (reference sequence). There are 17 residues in the CDR3. V lost 8 bases and J lost 2, with 19 bases in between. The CDR3 DNA follows: TGTGCCAGCCTTAAACCCGGGGACACGGCTGGGGCCAACGTCCTGACTTTC. Its protein product is CASLKPGDTAGANVLTF.